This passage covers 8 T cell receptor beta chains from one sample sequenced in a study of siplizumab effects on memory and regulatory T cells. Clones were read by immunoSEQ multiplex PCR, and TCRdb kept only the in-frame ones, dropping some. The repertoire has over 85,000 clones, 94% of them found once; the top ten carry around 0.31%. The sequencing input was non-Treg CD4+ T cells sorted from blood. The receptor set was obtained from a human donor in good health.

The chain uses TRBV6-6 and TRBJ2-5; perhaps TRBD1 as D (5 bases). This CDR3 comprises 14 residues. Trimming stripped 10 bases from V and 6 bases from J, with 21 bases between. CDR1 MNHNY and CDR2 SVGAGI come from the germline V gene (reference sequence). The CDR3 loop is CATLPDSLDQTQYF. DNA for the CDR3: TGTGCCACCCTACCCGACAGCCTAGATCAGACCCAGTACTTC.

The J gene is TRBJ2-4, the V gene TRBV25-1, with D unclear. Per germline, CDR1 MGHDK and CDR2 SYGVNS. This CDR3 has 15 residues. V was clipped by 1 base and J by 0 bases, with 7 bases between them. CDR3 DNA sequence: TGTGCCAGCAGTGAATCCACCCTAGCCAAAAACATTCAGTACTTC. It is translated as CASSESTLAKNIQYF.

DNA for the CDR3: TGTGCCAGCAGCCGGGGGGGGGTTGGCACAGATACGCAGTATTTT. Its protein is CASSRGGVGTDTQYF. The rearrangement uses TRBV5-4 and TRBJ2-3; 8 positions agree with TRBD2. V was clipped by 4 bases and J by 1 base; unmatched bases: 5. The germline V gene encodes CDR1 SGHNT and CDR2 YYREEE (reference sequence). CDR3 length equals 15 residues.

The CDR3 region is CASSPTTGAYGYTF. The CDR3 coding sequence is TGTGCCAGCTCACCTACGACAGGGGCCTATGGCTACACCTTC. The V and J genes are TRBV18 and TRBJ1-2; TRBD1 matches 8 bases. Germline assignment: CDR1 KGHSH and CDR2 LQKENI. The CDR3 is 14 residues long. With V trimmed by 3 bases and J by 4 bases, 4 bases remained unmatched.

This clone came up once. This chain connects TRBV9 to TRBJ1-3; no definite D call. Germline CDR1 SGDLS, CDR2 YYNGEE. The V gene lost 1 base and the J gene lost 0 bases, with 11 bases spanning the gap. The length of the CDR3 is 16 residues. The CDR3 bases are TGTGCCAGCAGCGTAACTCTCAGACCCTCTGGAAACACCATATATTTT. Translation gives CASSVTLRPSGNTIYF.

The CDR3 loop is CASSWGQGYTGELFF. DNA for the CDR3: TGCGCCAGCAGCTGGGGACAGGGATACACCGGGGAGCTGTTTTTT. This chain joins TRBV5-1 and TRBJ2-2; TRBD1 aligns across 9 bases. The J segment lost 3 bases and the V segment lost 3 bases, leaving 3 bases of the junction unmatched. Germline assignment: CDR1 SGHRS and CDR2 YFSETQ. The CDR3 is made up of 15 amino acids. Using reference TRBV5-1 and TRBJ2-2 for the parts outside the CDR3, the full variable domain is KAGVTQTPRYLIKTRGQQVTLSCSPISGHRSVSWYQQTPGQGLQFLFEYFSETQRNKGNFPGRFSGRQFSNSRSEMNVSTLELGDSALYLCASSWGQGYTGELFFGEGSRLTVL.

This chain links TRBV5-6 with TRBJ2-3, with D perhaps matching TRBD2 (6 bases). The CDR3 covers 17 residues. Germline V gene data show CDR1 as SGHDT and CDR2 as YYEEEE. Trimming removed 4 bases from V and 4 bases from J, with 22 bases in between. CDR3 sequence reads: CASSPGLGGSGADTQYF. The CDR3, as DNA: TGTGCCAGCAGCCCGGGCCTCGGGGGATCTGGGGCAGATACGCAGTATTTT.

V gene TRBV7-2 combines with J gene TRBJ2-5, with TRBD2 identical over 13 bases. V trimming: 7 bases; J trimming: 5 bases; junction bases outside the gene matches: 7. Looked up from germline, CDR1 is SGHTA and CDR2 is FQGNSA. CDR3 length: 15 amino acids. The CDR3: CASTGTSGDFETQYF. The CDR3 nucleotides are TGTGCCAGCACCGGGACTAGCGGGGATTTTGAGACCCAGTACTTC.